This T cell receptor beta chain was recorded in a study of Ad26.COV2.S vaccination and SARS-CoV-2 variants. Study information: Sample donor was a member of the COV1001 Ad26.COV2.S trial arm. Study results and caveats: Reportedly, after vaccination the spike-specific CD8+ and CD4+ T cell responses displayed substantial breadth.

The sample's treatment: some 19 received Ad26.COV2.S at low or high dose, single or two shots; roughly five received placebo; per-sample allocation not given. Material that was analyzed had been drawn on day 63 after the first vaccine or placebo injection. Expression of Wuhan-strain SARS-CoV-2 spike came from the Ad26 vector that formed the vaccine. Libraries were prepared by immunoSEQ multiplex PCR; TCRdb keeps only in-frame clonotypes and omits some of them. This sample has approximately 340,000 clones; roughly 85% occur once, and the top ten carry roughly 3.1%. Details on this clone: The antigen is unknown.

Germline-derived CDR1 and CDR2 are SGHAT and FQNNGV. The CDR3 is made up of 12 amino acids. The V gene lost 2 bases and the J gene lost 5 bases, with 6 bases spanning the gap. The chain has TRBV11-2 and TRBJ2-5; the D is unclear. The source is a person aged 18 to 59 who received the Ad26.COV2.S COVID-19 vaccine or a placebo. The material was peripheral blood, obtained in a trial of Ad26.COV2.S vaccine versus placebo. CDR3 residues: CASSLMRETQYF. The DNA for the CDR3 is TGTGCCAGCAGCTTAATGCGGGAGACCCAGTACTTC. The full variable domain, with the rest looked up from reference TRBV11-2 and TRBJ2-5, is EAGVAQSPRYKIIEKRQSVAFWCNPISGHATLYWYQQILGQGPKLLIQFQNNGVVDDSQLPKDRFSAERLKGVDSTLKIQPAKLEDSAVYLCASSLMRETQYFGPGTRLLVL.